This TCR beta chain originates from a study of PD-1 blockade in mismatch repair-deficient tumors (dated by TCRdb to about 2017). With regard to the full study: Between September 2013 and late 2016, the trial enrolled about 78 consecutive patients with about eleven types of mismatch repair-deficient cancer, all of whom had received prior treatment and were progressing. Deep sequencing of TCR CDR3 regions was used to track tumor-associated T cell clones in peripheral blood of patients responding to PD-1 blockade.

A note on this clone: Its cognate antigen has yet to be identified. No base quality information exists; no much larger clone differs at one position.

The library was produced with the immunoSEQ multiplex PCR assay. TCRdb holds this immuneACCESS table with in-frame rearrangements only. Some clones are missing; in checked studies, unresolved V genes explain under half, and the rest has no known cause. For this sample there are some 22,000 clones; 84% appear just once. The ten largest clones capture roughly 17% of the sample. The full study reports these points: After pembrolizumab, tumor-resident clones, which were often undetectable in blood before treatment, expanded rapidly and then contracted, generally ahead of radiologic responses.

The CDR1 and CDR2 encoded by the germline V gene are SGHRS and YFSETQ. Reading from cysteine to phenylalanine, the CDR3 counts 14 amino acids. CDR3 DNA only is kept here, 42 bases in frame from base 1. Trimming takes 6 bases from V and 2 bases from J, and the germline ends sit 14 bases apart. Mismatch repair deficiency in every enrolled patient was established by polymerase chain reaction or immunohistochemistry. Three patients who responded to pembrolizumab therapy underwent TCR sequencing. Pembrolizumab PD-1 blockade was prospectively tested in advanced mismatch repair-deficient cancers, regardless of tissue of origin, in the phase II trial. Peripheral blood T cell samples were collected serially, before PD-1 blockade began and at several time points afterward. The timing of each blood sample was reported as weeks after the first dose of pembrolizumab.

The TCR was taken from an adult with mismatch repair-deficient cancer. The rearrangement joined TRBV5-1 to TRBJ2-5, with the D segment possibly TRBD1 or TRBD2, each aligning over 5 bases. The specimen comprised peripheral blood, sampled 2 weeks after starting pembrolizumab. The CDR3 region: CASKASWGQETQYF. The DNA reads TGCGCCAGCAAAGCTAGCTGGGGGCAAGAGACCCAGTACTTC. Supplemented by the reference TRBV5-1 and TRBJ2-5 proteins around the CDR3, the complete variable domain is KAGVTQTPRYLIKTRGQQVTLSCSPISGHRSVSWYQQTPGQGLQFLFEYFSETQRNKGNFPGRFSGRQFSNSRSEMNVSTLELGDSALYLCASKASWGQETQYFGPGTRLLVL.